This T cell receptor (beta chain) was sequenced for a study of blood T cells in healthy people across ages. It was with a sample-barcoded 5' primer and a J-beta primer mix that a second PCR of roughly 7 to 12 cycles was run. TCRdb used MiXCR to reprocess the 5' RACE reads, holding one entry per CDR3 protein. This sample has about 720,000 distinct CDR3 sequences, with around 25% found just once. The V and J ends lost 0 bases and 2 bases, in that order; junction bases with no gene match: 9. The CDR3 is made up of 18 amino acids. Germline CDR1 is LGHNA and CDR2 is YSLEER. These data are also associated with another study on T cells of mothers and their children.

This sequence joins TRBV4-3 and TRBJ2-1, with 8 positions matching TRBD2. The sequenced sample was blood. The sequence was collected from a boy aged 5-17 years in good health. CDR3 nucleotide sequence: TGCGCCAGCAGCCAAGATCCGATAGCGGGGTCGCCCTACAATGAGCAGTTCTTC. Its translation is CASSQDPIAGSPYNEQFF.